This TCR beta chain was recovered during a study of breast tumors, draining lymph nodes, adjacent tissues. Study-level points and caveats: Tumor and nontumor repertoires were significantly more similar in luminal-like than in basal-like breast cancer. Tumor repertoires ranked between lymph nodes and nontumor tissue in diversity, with V and J gene preferences. The data were judged consistent with most tumor T cells coming from lymph node and expanding in tumor.

Axillary draining lymph nodes of breast cancer patients supplied the node samples. TCRdb re-called the multiplex PCR reads through MiXCR, storing one row per CDR3 protein. The sample shows about 270,000 distinct CDR3 sequences, roughly 30% of them seen only once. The CDR3 has 14 residues. The germline CDR1 and CDR2 sequences are MNHEY and SVGAGI. As concerns this clonotype: Its antigen is not identified. An end of the junction differs from the germline gene, which may be a read error.

The receptor's source is a female donor with breast cancer. Some clones in this sample may be carry-over from other donors' samples. Sequencing was carried out using axillary lymph node tissue. This rearrangement joins TRBV6-5 to TRBJ2-6; weak D call: TRBD1 (6 bases). The CDR3 DNA follows: TGTGCCAGCAGTCCCCCAGGGGCGCCTAACACTGAAGCTTTC. This codes for CASSPPGAPNTEAF.